This T cell receptor beta chain appears in the sequencing data of a study of blood T cell repertoires in COVID-19. Study as a whole: Acute and convalescent COVID-19 specimens originated in the United States, Italy and Spain.

Clones were sequenced by immunoSEQ multiplex PCR, and TCRdb holds only the in-frame ones, with some missing. The table has 300,000 to 400,000 clones, under 95% seen once. The CDR3 loop spans 15 amino acids. The junction had 9 bases not matched to a gene; V was cut back by 6 bases and J by 6 bases. The V gene's germline CDR1 is MDHEN and CDR2 SYDVKM. Sample: peripheral blood. This clonotype originated in a woman younger than 35 who had recovered from COVID-19. The V and J genes are TRBV28 and TRBJ1-5, with 9 bases lining up with TRBD1. The CDR3 sequence: CASSPRTGDGQPQHF. The CDR3 DNA is TGTGCCAGCAGCCCAAGGACAGGGGATGGTCAGCCCCAGCATTTT. The full variable domain, with the rest looked up from reference TRBV28 and TRBJ1-5, is DVKVTQSSRYLVKRTGEKVFLECVQDMDHENMFWYRQDPGLGLRLIYFSYDVKMKEKGDIPEGYSVSREKKERFSLILESASTNQTSMYLCASSPRTGDGQPQHFGDGTRLSIL.